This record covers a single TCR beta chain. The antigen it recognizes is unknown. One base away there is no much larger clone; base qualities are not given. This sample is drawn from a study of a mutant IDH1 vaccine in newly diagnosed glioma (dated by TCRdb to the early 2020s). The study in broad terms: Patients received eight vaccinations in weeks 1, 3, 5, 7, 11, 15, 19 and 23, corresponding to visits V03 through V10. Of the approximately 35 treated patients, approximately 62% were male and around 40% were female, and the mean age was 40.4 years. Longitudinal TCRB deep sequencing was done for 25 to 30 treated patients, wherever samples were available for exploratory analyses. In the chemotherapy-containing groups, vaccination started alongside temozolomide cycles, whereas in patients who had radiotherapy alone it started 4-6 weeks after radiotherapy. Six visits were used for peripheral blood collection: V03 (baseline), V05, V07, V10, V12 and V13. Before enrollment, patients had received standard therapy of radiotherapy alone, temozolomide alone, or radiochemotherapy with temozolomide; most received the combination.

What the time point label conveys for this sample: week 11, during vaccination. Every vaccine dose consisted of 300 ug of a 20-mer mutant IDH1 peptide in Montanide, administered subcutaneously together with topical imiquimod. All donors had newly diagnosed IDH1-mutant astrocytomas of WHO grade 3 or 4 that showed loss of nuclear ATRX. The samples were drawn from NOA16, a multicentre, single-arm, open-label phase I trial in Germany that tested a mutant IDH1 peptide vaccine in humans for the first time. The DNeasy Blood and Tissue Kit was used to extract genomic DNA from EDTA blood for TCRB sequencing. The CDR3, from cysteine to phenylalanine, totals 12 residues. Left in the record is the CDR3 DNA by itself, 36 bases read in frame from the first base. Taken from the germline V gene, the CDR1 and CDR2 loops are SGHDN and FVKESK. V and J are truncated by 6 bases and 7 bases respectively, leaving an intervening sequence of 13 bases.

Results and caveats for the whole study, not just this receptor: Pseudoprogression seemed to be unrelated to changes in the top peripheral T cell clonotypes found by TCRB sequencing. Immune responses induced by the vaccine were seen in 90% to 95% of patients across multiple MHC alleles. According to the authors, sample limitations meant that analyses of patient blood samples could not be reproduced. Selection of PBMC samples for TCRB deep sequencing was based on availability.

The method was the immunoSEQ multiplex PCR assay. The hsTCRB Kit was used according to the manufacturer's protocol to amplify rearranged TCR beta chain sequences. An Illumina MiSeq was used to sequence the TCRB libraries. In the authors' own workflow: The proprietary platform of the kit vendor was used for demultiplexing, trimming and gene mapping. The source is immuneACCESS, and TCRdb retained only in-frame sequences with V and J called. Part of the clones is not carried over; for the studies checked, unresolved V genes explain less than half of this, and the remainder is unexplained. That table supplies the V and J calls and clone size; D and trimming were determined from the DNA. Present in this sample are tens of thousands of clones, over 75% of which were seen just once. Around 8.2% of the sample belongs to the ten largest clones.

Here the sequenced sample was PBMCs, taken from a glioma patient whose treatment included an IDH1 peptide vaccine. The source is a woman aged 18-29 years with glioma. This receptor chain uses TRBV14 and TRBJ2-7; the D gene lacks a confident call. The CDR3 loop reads CASSQIKWEQYF. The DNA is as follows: TGTGCCAGCAGTCAGATCAAGTGGGAGCAGTACTTC.